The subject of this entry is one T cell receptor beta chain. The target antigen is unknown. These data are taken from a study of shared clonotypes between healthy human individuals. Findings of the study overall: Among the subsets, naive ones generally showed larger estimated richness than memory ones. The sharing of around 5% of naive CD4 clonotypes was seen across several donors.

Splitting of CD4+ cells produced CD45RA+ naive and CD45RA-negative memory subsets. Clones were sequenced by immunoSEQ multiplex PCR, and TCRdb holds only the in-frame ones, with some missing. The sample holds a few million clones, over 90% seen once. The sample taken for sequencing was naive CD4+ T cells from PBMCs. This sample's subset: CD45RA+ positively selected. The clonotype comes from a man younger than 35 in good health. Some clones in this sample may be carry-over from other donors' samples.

The DNA for the CDR3 is TGCGCCAGCAGCTTCGCTAGCGGGGGACGGGGCGGGCAGTACTTC. Its translation is CASSFASGGRGGQYF. V gene TRBV5-1 combines with J gene TRBJ2-7; 10 nucleotides line up with TRBD2. Germline V gene data show CDR1 as SGHRS and CDR2 as YFSETQ. The CDR3 has 15 amino acids. With V trimmed by 2 bases and J by 9 bases, 11 bases remained unmatched.